This entry describes one TCR beta chain. The antigen remains unidentified. Assay used: immunoSEQ multiplex PCR; TCRdb lists only in-frame clones, some missing. Of approximately 2,600 clones detected, approximately 90% appear once; the ten largest clones hold roughly 4%. This sample is part of a study of brain metastases from non-small cell lung cancer. Study outcomes and limitations: Compared with their matched primary tumors, approximately 60% of brain metastases showed expanded T-cell clones. Brain metastases shared most TCR repertoire with primaries, with sparse T cells. Compared with primary tumors, brain metastases showed less T-cell infiltration.

This sequence originates from a donor aged 40 or over with non-small cell lung cancer. The sequenced sample consisted of primary lung tumor tissue.

This CDR3 is CASGSAIANTQYF. CDR3 bases: TGTGCCAGCGGGTCGGCGATCGCGAATACGCAGTATTTT. V and J are TRBV5-8 and TRBJ2-3; the D is unclear. V gave up 7 bases and J gave up 7 bases, with 16 bases separating them. This CDR3 has 13 amino acids. Germline CDR1 reads SGHTS; CDR2 reads YDEGEE.